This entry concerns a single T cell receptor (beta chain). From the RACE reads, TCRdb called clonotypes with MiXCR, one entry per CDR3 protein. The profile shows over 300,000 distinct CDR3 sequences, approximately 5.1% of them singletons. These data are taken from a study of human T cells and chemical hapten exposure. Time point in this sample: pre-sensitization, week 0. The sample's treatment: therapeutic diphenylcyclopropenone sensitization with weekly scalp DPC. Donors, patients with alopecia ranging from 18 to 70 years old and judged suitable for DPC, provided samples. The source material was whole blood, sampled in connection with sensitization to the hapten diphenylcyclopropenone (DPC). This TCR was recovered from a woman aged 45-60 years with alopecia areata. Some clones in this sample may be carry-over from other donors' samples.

The CDR3 DNA follows: TGTGCCAACCCTCTTCCTGGGGGGGGGAACACAGATACGCAGTATTTT. Its protein product is CANPLPGGGNTDTQYF. The genes are TRBV27 and TRBJ2-3; 7 positions match TRBD2. The CDR3 runs to 16 residues. V dropped 10 bases and J dropped 2; count of bases not matched to a gene: 15. From germline, CDR1 is MNHEY and CDR2 SMNVEV (reference sequence).